This T cell receptor beta chain comes out of a study of T-cell memory formation after mild COVID-19. TCRdb re-called the 5' RACE reads through MiXCR, storing one row per CDR3 protein. The sample includes roughly 89,000 distinct CDR3 sequences, about 13% seen only once; the top ten take roughly a quarter. Findings and caveats of the study: CD4/CD8 balance held among clones contracting day 15 to 85, and later expanders leaned CD4+. Cross-reactive memory appears to have joined, as suggested by some responding clones showing up in pre-infection memory.

The table lists this clonotype with a few counts. Antigen unknown. The CDR3 has 13 amino acids. Germline loops: CDR1 SGHKS, CDR2 YYEKEE (reference sequence). The germline V and J ends were trimmed by 4 bases and 4 bases, with 10 bases remaining between them. The sample taken for sequencing was PBMCs or a T cell subset sorted from them (not recorded which). The clonotype originates from an adult woman who had mild COVID-19 (a few samples of this study predate the infection). Cell type and time point are not known. The chain employs TRBV5-5 and TRBJ2-3, with D unclear. CDR3: CASSRDVPDTQYF. The CDR3 bases are TGTGCCAGCAGCAGGGATGTCCCAGATACGCAGTATTTT. Drawing the rest from reference TRBV5-5 and TRBJ2-3, the complete variable domain is DAGVTQSPTHLIKTRGQQVTLRCSPISGHKSVSWYQQVLGQGPQFIFQYYEKEERGRGNFPDRFSARQFPNYSSELNVNALLLGDSALYLCASSRDVPDTQYFGPGTRLTVL.